This T cell receptor (beta chain) was sequenced for a study of T cell responses to AZD1222 COVID-19 vaccine. Study outcomes and limitations: The donor cohort was predominantly white British with a female majority, and clonal diversity may have been underestimated.

TCRdb's table, derived via immunoSEQ multiplex PCR, lists solely in-frame clones and lacks some. The sample lists 95,000 to 150,000 clones, around 90% occurring once. The table lists this clone with a count of one. Its target is not known. This CDR3 comprises 15 residues. CDR1 GTSNPN and CDR2 SVGIG come from the germline V gene (reference sequence). The ends were cut back, 1 base at V and 5 bases at J, with 14 bases in the middle. Sequencing used peripheral blood, obtained 28 days after the second dose of the MenACWY control vaccine. This receptor was obtained from an adult who received the MenACWY meningococcal vaccine as a control. The rearrangement joins TRBV30 to TRBJ2-2; D may be TRBD2 (6 bases). CDR3 DNA sequence: TGTGCCTGGAGTGGTCTCGGGAGTGGGACCGGGGAGCTGTTTTTT. Translated: CAWSGLGSGTGELFF.